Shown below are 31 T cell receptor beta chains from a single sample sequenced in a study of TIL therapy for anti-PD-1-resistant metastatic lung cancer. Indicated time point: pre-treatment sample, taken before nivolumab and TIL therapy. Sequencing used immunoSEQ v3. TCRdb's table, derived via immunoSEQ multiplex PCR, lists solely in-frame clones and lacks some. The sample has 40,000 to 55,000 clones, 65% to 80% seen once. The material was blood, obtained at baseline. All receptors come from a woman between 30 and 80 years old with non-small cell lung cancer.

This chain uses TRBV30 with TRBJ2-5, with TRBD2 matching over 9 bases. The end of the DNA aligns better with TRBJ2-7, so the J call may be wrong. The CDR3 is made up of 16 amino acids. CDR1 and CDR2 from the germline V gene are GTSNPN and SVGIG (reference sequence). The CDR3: CAWSRIAGVFFYEQYF. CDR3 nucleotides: TGTGCCTGGAGTCGTATAGCGGGGGTTTTCTTCTACGAGCAGTACTTC.

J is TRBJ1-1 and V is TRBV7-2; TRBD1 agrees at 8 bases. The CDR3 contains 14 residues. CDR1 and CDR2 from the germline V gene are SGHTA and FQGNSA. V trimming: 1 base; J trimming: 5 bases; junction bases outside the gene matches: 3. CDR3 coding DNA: TGTGCCAGCAGCTTAGACAGGGGGAAAACTGAAGCTTTCTTT. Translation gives CASSLDRGKTEAFF.

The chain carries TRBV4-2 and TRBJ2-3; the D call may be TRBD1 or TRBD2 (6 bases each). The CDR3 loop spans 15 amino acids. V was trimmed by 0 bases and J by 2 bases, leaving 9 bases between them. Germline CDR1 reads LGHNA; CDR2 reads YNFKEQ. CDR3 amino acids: CASSQERGDTDTQYF. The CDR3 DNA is TGTGCCAGCAGCCAAGAGAGGGGGGACACAGATACGCAGTATTTT.

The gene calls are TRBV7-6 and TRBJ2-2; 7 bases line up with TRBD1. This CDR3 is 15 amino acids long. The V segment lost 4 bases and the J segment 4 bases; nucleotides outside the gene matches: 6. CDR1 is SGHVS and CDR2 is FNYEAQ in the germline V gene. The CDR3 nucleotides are TGTGCCAGCAGCTCCGGGACAGCTATCACCGGGGAGCTGTTTTTT. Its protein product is CASSSGTAITGELFF.

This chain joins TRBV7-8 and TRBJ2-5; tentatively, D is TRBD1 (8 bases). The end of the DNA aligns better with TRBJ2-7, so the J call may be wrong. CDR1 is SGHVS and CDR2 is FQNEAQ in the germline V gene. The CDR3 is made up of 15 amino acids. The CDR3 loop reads CASSWSGDRTYEQYF. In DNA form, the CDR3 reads TGTGCCAGCAGCTGGAGCGGGGACAGGACCTACGAGCAGTACTTC.

The CDR3 is CASSPRDRPYEKLFF. Here the CDR3 DNA reads TGTGCCAGTAGCCCCCGGGACAGGCCATATGAAAAACTGTTTTTT. J is TRBJ1-4 and V is TRBV19, with 8 bases identical to TRBD1. Germline CDR1 LNHDA, CDR2 SQIVND (reference sequence). Germline trimming cut 6 bases from V and 6 bases from J; bases unmatched to any gene: 9. CDR3 length equals 15 residues.

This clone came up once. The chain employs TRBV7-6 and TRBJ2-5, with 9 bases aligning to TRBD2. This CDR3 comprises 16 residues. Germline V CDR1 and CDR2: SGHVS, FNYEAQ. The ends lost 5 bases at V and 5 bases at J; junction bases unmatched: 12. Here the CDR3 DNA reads TGTGCCAGCAGCCCGGCGGGCGGGGGGGGAGGCGAGACCCAGTACTTC. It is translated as CASSPAGGGGGETQYF. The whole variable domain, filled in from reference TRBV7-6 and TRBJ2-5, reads GAGVSQSPRYKVTKRGQDVALRCDPISGHVSLYWYRQALGQGPEFLTYFNYEAQQDKSGLPNDRFSAERPEGSISTLTIQRTEQRDSAMYRCASSPAGGGGGETQYFGPGTRLLVL.

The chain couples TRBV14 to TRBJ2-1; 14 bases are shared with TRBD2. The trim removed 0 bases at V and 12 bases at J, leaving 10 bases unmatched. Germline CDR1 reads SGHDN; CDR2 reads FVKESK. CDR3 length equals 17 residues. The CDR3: CASSQESGTSGRIGQFF. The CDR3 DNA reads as TGTGCCAGCAGCCAAGAATCGGGGACTAGCGGGAGAATAGGGCAGTTCTTC.

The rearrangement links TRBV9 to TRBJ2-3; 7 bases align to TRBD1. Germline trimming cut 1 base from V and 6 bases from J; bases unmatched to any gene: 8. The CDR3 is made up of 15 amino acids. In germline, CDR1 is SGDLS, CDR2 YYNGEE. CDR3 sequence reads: CASSVQGDAWDTQYF. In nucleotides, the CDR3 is TGTGCCAGCAGCGTACAGGGGGATGCGTGGGATACGCAGTATTTT.

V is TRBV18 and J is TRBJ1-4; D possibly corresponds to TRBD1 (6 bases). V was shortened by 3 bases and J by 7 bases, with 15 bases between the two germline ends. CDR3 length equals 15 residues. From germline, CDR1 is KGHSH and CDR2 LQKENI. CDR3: CASSPVRGNGEKLFF. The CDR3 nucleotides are TGTGCCAGCTCACCGGTCAGGGGTAACGGTGAAAAACTGTTTTTT.

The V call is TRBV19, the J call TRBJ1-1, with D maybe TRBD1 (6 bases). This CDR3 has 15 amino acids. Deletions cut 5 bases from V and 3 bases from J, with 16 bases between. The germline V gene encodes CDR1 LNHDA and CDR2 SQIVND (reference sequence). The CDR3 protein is CASSVPEGGYTEAFF. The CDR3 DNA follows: TGTGCCAGTAGTGTTCCGGAGGGGGGGTACACTGAAGCTTTCTTT.

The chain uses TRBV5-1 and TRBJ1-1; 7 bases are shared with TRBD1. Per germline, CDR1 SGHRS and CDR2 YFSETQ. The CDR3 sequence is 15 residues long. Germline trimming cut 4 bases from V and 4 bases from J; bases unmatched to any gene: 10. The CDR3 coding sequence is TGCGCCAGCAGCCCGACAGGGAATGAGTTCACTGAAGCTTTCTTT. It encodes CASSPTGNEFTEAFF. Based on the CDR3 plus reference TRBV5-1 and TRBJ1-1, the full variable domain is KAGVTQTPRYLIKTRGQQVTLSCSPISGHRSVSWYQQTPGQGLQFLFEYFSETQRNKGNFPGRFSGRQFSNSRSEMNVSTLELGDSALYLCASSPTGNEFTEAFFGQGTRLTVV.

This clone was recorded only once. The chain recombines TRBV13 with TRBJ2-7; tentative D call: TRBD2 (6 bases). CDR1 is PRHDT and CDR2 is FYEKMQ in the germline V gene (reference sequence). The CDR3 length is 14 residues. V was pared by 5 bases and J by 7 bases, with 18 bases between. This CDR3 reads CASSPWGRAGEQYF. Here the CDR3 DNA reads TGTGCCAGCAGCCCCTGGGGAAGGGCGGGGGAGCAGTACTTC.

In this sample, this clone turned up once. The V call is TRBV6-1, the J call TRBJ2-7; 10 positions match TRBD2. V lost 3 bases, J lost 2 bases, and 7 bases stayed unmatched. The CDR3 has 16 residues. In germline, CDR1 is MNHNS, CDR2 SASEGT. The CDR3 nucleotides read TGTGCCAGCAGTGAGCGGCTAGCGGGGGCTCCCTACGAGCAGTACTTC. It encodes CASSERLAGAPYEQYF.

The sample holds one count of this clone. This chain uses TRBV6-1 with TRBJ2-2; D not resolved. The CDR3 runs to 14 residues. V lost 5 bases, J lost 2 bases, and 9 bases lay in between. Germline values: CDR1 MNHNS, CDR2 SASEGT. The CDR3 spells CASSTAQNTGELFF. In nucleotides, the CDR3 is TGTGCCAGCAGTACGGCTCAAAACACCGGGGAGCTGTTTTTT.

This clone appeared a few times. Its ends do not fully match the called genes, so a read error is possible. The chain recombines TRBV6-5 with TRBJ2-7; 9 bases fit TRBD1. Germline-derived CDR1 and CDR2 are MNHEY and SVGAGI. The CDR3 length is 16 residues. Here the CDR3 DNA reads TGTGCCAGCAGCTACTCCCCGGGACAGGGATTCAACGAGCAGTACTTC. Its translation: CASSYSPGQGFNEQYF.

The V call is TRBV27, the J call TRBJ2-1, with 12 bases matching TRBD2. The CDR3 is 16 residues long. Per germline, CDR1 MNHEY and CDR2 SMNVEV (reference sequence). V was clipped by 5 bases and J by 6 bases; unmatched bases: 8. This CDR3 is CASSAGTSGRVNEQFF. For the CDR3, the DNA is TGTGCCAGCAGTGCGGGGACTAGCGGGCGGGTCAATGAGCAGTTCTTC.

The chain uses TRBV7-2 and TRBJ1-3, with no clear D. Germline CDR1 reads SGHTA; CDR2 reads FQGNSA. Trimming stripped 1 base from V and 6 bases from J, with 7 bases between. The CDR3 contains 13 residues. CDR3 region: CASSLVAANTIYF. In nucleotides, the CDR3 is TGTGCCAGCAGCTTAGTCGCGGCAAACACCATATATTTT. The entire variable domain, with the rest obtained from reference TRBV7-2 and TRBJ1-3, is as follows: GAGVSQSPSNKVTEKGKDVELRCDPISGHTALYWYRQSLGQGLEFLIYFQGNSAPDKSGLPSDRFSAERTGGSVSTLTIQRTQQEDSAVYLCASSLVAANTIYFGEGSWLTVV.

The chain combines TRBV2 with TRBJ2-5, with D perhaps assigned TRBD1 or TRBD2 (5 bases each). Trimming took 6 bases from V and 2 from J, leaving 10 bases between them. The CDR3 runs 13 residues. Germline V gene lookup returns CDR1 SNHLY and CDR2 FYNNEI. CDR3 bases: TGTGCCAGCAGGGGGGACGTGCAAGAGACCCAGTACTTC. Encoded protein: CASRGDVQETQYF.

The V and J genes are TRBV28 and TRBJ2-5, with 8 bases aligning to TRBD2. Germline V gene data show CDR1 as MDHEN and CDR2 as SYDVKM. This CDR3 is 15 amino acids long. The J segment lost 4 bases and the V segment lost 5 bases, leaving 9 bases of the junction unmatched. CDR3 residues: CASSPPSGGLETQYF. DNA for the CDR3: TGTGCCAGCAGTCCTCCCTCGGGAGGGTTAGAGACCCAGTACTTC.

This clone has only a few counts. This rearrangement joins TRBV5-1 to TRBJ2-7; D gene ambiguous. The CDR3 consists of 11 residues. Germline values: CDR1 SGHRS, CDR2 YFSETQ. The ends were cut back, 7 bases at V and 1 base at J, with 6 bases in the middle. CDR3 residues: CASQGSYEQYF. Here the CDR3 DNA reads TGCGCCAGCCAAGGATCCTACGAGCAGTACTTC.

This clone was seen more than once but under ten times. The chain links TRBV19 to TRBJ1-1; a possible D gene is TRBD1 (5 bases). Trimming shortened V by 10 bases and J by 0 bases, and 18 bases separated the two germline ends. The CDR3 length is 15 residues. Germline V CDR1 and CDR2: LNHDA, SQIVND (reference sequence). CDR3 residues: CATIQEGRMNTEAFF. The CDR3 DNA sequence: TGTGCCACCATCCAGGAGGGGCGAATGAACACTGAAGCTTTCTTT.

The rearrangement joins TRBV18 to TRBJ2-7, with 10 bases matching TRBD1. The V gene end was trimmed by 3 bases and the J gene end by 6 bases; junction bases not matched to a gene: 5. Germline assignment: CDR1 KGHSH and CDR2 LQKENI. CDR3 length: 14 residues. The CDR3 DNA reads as TGTGCCAGCTCACCCGGGACAGGGGAGGCCGAGCAGTACTTC. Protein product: CASSPGTGEAEQYF.

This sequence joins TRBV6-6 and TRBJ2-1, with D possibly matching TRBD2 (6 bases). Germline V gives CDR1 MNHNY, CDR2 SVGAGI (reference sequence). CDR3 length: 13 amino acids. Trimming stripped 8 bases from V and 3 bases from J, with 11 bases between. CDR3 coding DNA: TGTGCCAGCCACCCGGACTACTACAATGAGCAGTTCTTC. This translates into CASHPDYYNEQFF.

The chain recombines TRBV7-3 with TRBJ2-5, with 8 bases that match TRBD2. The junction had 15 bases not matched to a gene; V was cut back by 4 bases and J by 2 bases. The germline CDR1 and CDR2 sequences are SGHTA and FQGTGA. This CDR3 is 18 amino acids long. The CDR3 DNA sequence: TGTGCCAGCAGCTCCCTCGGGACGATAGCGGGGAGACAAGAGACCCAGTACTTC. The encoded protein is CASSSLGTIAGRQETQYF. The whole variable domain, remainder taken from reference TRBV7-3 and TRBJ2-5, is GAGVSQTPSNKVTEKGKYVELRCDPISGHTALYWYRQSLGQGPEFLIYFQGTGAADDSGLPNDRFFAVRPEGSVSTLKIQRTERGDSAVYLCASSSLGTIAGRQETQYFGPGTRLLVL.

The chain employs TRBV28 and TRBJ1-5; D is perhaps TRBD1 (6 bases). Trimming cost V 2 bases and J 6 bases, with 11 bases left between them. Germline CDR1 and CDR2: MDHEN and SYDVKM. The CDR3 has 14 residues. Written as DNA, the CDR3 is TGTGCCAGCAGTTTACGGCAGGGGATTCAGCCCCAGCATTTT. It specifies CASSLRQGIQPQHF.

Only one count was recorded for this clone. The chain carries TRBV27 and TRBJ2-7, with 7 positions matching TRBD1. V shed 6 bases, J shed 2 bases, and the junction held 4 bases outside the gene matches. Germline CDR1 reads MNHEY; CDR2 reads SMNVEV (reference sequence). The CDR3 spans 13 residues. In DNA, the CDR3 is TGTGCCAGCAGAAGTACAGGGGCCTACGAGCAGTACTTC. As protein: CASRSTGAYEQYF.

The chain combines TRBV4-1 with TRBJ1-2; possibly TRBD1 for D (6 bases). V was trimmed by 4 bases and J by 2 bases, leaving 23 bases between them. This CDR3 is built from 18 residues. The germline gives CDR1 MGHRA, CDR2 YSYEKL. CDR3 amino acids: CASSRFPGHLFINYGYTF. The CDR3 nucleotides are TGCGCCAGCAGCCGGTTTCCGGGACATCTTTTTATCAACTATGGCTACACCTTC.

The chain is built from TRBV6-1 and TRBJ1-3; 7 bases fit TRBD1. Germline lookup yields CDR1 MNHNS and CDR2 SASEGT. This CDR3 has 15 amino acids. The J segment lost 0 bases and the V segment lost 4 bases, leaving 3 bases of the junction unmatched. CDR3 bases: TGTGCCAGCAGTGTGACAGGGAGCTCTGGAAACACCATATATTTT. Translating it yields CASSVTGSSGNTIYF.

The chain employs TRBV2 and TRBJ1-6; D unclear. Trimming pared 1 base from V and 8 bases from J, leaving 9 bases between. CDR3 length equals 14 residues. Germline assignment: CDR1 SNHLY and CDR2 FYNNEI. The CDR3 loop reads CASSEEGNDSPLHF. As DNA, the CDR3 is TGTGCCAGCAGTGAAGAAGGGAATGATTCACCCCTCCACTTT.

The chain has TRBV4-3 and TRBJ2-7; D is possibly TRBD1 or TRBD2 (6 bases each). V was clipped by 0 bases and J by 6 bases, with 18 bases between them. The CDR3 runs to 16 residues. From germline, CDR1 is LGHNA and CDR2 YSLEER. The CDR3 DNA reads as TGCGCCAGCAGCCAAGATTGGGGGGCGCGTGGTTCCGAGCAGTACTTC. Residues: CASSQDWGARGSEQYF.